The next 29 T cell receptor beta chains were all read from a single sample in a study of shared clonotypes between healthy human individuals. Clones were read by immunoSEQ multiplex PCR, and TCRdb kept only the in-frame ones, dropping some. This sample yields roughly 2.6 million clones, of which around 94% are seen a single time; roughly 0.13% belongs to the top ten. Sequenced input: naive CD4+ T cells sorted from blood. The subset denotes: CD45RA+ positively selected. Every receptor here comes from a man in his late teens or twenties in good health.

CDR3 in DNA: TGTGCCAGCAGGGAGGGACTGGCATACAATGAGCAGTTCTTC. Protein product: CASREGLAYNEQFF. V is TRBV28 and J is TRBJ2-1, with D maybe TRBD2 (6 bases). With 6 bases removed from V and 4 bases from J, the gap between germline ends came to 13 bases. Per the germline V gene, CDR1 is MDHEN and CDR2 is SYDVKM. The CDR3 runs 14 residues.

The CDR3 DNA reads TGTGCCAGCAGGGACAGACTACACCTTATGAACACTGAAGCTTTCTTT. This gives the protein CASRDRLHLMNTEAFF. The rearrangement links TRBV2 to TRBJ1-1, with D perhaps matching TRBD1 (6 bases). CDR3 length: 16 amino acids. V was cut by 6 bases and J by 0 bases, with 17 bases left in between. CDR1 and CDR2 from the germline V gene are SNHLY and FYNNEI.

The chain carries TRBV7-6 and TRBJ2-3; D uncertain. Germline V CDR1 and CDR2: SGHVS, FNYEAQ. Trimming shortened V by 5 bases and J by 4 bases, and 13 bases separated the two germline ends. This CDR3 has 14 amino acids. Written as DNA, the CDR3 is TGTGCCAGCAGCCCACGGACCATTTCAGATACGCAGTATTTT. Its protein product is CASSPRTISDTQYF. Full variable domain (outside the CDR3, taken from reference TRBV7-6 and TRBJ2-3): GAGVSQSPRYKVTKRGQDVALRCDPISGHVSLYWYRQALGQGPEFLTYFNYEAQQDKSGLPNDRFSAERPEGSISTLTIQRTEQRDSAMYRCASSPRTISDTQYFGPGTRLTVL.

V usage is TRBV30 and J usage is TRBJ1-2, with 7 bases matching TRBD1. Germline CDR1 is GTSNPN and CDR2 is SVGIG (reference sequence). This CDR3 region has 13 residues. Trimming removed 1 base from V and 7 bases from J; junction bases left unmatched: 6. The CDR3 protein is CAWSAPGQSGYTF. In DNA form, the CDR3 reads TGTGCCTGGAGTGCCCCGGGACAGAGTGGCTACACCTTC.

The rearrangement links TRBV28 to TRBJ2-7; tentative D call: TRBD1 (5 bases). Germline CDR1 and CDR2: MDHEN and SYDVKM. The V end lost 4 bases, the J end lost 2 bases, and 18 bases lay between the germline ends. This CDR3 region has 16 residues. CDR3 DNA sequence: TGTGCCAGCAGTTCCCCTACAAGGGGTCGGGCCTACGAGCAGTACTTC. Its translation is CASSSPTRGRAYEQYF.

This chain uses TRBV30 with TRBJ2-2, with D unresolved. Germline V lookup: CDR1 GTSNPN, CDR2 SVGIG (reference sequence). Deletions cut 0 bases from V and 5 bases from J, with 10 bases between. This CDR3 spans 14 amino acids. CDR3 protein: CAWSVITVTGELFF. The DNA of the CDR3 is TGTGCCTGGAGTGTAATTACGGTTACCGGGGAGCTGTTTTTT.

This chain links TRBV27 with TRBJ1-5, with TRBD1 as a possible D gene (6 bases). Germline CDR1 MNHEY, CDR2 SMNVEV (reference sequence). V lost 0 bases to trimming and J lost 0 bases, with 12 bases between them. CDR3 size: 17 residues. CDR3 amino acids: CASSLSRTESSNQPQHF. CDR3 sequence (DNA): TGTGCCAGCAGTTTATCGAGGACAGAGAGTAGCAATCAGCCCCAGCATTTT.

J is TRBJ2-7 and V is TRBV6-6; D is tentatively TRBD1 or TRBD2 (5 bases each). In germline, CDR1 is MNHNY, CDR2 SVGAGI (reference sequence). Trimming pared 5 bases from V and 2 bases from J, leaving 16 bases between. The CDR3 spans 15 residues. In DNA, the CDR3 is TGTGCCAGCAGTCCCGGCCGGGGACCGGCCTACGAGCAGTACTTC. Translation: CASSPGRGPAYEQYF.

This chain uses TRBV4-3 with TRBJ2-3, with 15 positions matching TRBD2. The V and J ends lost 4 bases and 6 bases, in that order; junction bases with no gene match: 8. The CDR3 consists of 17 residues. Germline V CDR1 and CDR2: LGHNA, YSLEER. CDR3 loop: CASSPGLAGGEADTQYF. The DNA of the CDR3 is TGCGCCAGCAGCCCAGGACTAGCGGGAGGGGAGGCGGATACGCAGTATTTT.

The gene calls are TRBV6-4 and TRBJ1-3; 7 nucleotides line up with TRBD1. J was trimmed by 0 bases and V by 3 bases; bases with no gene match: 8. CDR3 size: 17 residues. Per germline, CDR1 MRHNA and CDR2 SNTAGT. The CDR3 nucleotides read TGTGCCAGCAGTGAGCACAGGGGCGATTACTCTGGAAACACCATATATTTT. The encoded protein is CASSEHRGDYSGNTIYF.

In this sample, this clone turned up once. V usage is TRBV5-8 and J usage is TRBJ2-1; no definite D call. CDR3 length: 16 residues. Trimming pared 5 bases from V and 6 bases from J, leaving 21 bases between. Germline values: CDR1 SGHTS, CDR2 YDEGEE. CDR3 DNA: TGTGCCAGCAGTTTTCCCCTTTGGGGTAGCATCAATGAGCAGTTCTTC. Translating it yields CASSFPLWGSINEQFF. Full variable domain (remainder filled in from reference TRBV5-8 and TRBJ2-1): EAGVTQSPTHLIKTRGQQATLRCSPISGHTSVYWYQQALGLGLQFLLWYDEGEERNRGNFPPRFSGRQFPNYSSELNVNALELEDSALYLCASSFPLWGSINEQFFGPGTRLTVL.

The CDR3 region has the DNA TGTGCCATCACTAGGGACAGATCAGATGGCTACACCTTC. It yields the protein CAITRDRSDGYTF. The rearrangement joins TRBV10-3 to TRBJ1-2, with TRBD1 matching 7 bases. The CDR3 contains 13 residues. Trimming cost V 7 bases and J 6 bases; bases outside gene matches: 8. CDR1 and CDR2 from the germline V gene are ENHRY and SYGVKD.

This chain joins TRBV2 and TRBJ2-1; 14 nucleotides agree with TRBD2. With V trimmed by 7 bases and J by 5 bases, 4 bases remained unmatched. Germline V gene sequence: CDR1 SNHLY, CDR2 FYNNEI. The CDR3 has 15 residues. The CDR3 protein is CASTGTSGSHNEQFF. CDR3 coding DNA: TGTGCCAGCACGGGGACTAGCGGGAGCCACAATGAGCAGTTCTTC.

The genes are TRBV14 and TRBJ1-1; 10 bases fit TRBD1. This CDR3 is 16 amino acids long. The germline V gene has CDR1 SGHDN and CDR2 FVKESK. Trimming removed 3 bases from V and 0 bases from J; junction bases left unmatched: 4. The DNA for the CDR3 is TGTGCCAGCAGCCACGACAGGGGGCATATGAACACTGAAGCTTTCTTT. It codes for CASSHDRGHMNTEAFF.

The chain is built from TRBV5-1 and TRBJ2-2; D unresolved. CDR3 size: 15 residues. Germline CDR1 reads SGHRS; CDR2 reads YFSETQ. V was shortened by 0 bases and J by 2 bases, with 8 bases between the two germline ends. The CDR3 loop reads CASSLVQDNTGELFF. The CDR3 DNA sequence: TGCGCCAGCAGCTTGGTCCAGGATAACACCGGGGAGCTGTTTTTT.

The CDR3 nucleotides read TGTGCCAGCAGCGTCAATGAGGGTATGCAGTACTTC. Protein: CASSVNEGMQYF. The genes are TRBV9 and TRBJ2-7, with D maybe TRBD2 (5 bases). CDR1 is SGDLS and CDR2 is YYNGEE in the germline V gene. V dropped 2 bases and J dropped 9 bases, with 12 bases sitting between them. This CDR3 is built from 12 residues.

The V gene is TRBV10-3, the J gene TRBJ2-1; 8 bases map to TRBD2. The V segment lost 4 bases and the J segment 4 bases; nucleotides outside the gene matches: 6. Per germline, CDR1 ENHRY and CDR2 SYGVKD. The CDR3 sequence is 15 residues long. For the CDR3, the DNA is TGTGCCATCAGTGGGAATAGCGGGACTTACAATGAGCAGTTCTTC. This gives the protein CAISGNSGTYNEQFF.

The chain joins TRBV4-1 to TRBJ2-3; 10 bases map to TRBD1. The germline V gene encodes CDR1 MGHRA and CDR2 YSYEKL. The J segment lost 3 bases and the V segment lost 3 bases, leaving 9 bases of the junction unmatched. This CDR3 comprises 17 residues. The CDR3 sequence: CASSQFGQGVGTDTQYF. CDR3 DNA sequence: TGCGCCAGCAGCCAGTTTGGACAGGGGGTTGGTACAGATACGCAGTATTTT.

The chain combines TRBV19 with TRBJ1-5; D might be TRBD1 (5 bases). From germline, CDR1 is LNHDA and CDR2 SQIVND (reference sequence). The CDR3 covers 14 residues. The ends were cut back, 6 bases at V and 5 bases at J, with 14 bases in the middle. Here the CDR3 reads CASSPLDSYQPQHF. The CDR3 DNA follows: TGTGCCAGTAGCCCCCTCGACAGCTATCAGCCCCAGCATTTT.

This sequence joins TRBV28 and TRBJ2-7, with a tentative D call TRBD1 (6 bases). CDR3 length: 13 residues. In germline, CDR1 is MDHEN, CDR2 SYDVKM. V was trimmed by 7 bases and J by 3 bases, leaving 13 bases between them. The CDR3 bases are TGTGCCAGCAAGGACAGTAATCTCTACGAGCAGTACTTC. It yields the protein CASKDSNLYEQYF.

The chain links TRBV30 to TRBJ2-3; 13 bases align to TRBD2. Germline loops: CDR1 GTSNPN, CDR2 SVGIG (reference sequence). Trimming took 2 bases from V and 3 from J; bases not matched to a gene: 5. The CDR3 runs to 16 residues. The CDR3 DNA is TGTGCCTGGAGTATCGGGACTAGCGGGAAGACAGATACGCAGTATTTT. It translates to CAWSIGTSGKTDTQYF.

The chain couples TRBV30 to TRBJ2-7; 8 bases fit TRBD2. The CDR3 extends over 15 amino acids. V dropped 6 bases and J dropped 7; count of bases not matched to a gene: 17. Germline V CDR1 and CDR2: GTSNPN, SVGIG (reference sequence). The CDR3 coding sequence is TGTGCCTGCGAGGGGTTAGCGGGAACGGCTTGGGAGCAGTACTTC. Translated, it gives CACEGLAGTAWEQYF.

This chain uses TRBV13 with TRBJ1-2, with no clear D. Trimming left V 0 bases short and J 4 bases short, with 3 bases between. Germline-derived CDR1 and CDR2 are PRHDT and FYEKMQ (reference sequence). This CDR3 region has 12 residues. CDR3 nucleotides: TGTGCCAGCAGCTTAGGGGGCTATGGCTACACCTTC. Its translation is CASSLGGYGYTF.

CDR3 protein: CASSLSGMPDEKLFF. CDR3 nucleotide sequence: TGTGCCAGCAGCCTATCAGGGATGCCGGATGAAAAACTGTTTTTT. The chain links TRBV7-9 to TRBJ1-4, with D perhaps matching TRBD1 (5 bases). The germline V gene has CDR1 SEHNR and CDR2 FQNEAQ (reference sequence). CDR3 size: 15 residues. The V end lost 5 bases, the J end lost 6 bases, and 16 bases lay between the germline ends.

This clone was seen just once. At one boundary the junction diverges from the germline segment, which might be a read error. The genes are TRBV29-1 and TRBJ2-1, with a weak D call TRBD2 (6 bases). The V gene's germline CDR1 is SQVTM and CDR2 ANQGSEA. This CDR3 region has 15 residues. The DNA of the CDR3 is TGCAGCGTTGCCCTGGGTAGCGGCTCCTCCAATGAGCAGTTCTTC. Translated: CSVALGSGSSNEQFF.

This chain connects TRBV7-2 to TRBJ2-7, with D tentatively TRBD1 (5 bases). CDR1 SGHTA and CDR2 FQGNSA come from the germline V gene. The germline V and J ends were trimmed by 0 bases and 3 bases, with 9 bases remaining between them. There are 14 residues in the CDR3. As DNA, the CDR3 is TGTGCCAGCAGCTTAGCAGGGGTTTACTACGAGCAGTACTTC. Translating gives CASSLAGVYYEQYF.

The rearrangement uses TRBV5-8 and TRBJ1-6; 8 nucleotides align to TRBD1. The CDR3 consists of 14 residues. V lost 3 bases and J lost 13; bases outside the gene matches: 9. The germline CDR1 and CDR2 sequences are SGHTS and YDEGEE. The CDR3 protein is CASSWGTGTAPLHF. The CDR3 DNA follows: TGTGCCAGCAGCTGGGGGACAGGAACTGCGCCCCTCCACTTT. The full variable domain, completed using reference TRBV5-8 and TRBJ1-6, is EAGVTQSPTHLIKTRGQQATLRCSPISGHTSVYWYQQALGLGLQFLLWYDEGEERNRGNFPPRFSGRQFPNYSSELNVNALELEDSALYLCASSWGTGTAPLHFGNGTRLTVT.

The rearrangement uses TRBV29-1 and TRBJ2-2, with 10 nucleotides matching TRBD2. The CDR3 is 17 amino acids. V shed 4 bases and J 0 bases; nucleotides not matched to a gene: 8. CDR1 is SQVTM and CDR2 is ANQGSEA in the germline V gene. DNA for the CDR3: TGCAGCGTTGTACGGCTAGCGGGGGACGCGAACACCGGGGAGCTGTTTTTT. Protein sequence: CSVVRLAGDANTGELFF.

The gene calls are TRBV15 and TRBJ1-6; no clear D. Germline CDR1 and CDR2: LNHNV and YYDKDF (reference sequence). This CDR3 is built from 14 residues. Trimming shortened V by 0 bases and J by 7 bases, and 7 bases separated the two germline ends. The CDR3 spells CATSRDSGNSPLHF. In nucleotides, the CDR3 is TGTGCCACCAGCAGAGACAGCGGGAATTCACCCCTCCACTTT.